This TCR beta chain was sequenced in a study of Ad26.COV2.S vaccination and SARS-CoV-2 variants (dated by TCRdb to the early 2020s). Background on the whole study: Vaccine-arm donors were drawn from COV1001, a multicentre, randomized, double-blind, placebo-controlled phase I-IIa trial of Ad26.COV2.S in healthy adults. Ad26.COV2.S was given intramuscularly at 5x10^10 or 1x10^11 viral particles, as a single shot or as two shots 56 days apart. Sequencing of the TCRbeta repertoire served to evaluate the specificity and breadth of SARS-CoV-2-reactive T cell receptors following Ad26.COV2.S vaccination. The TCR-sequenced set comprised roughly 30 samples: some 19 Ad26.COV2.S vaccine recipients, 5 placebo recipients and 8 SARS-CoV-2 convalescent individuals. Trial participants were randomized into five groups of five, in which low-dose or high-dose Ad26.COV2.S was given once or twice, or placebo was given on both occasions. Throughout the experiments and outcome assessment, investigators stayed blinded to trial group allocation.

The sample's treatment or condition, from its label and the paper: around 19 received Ad26.COV2.S at low or high dose, single or two shots; 5 received placebo; per-sample allocation not given. Repertoires of vaccine and placebo recipients were sequenced from samples taken on day 63 after the first injection. In Cohort 1b, about 25 adults aged 18-55 years were enrolled at a single site in Boston, USA, between 29 July and 7 August 2020. Ad26.COV2.S was a replication-incompetent adenovirus type 26 vector expressing a prefusion-stabilized SARS-CoV-2 spike protein from the original Wuhan strain. The investigation overall reported the following: Comparable non-spike TCR breadth was observed between vaccine and placebo recipients, consistent with only spike being contained in the vaccine. The study was not powered for comparison of responses between vaccine doses or regimens. According to the authors, total T cell responses may have been underestimated by the TCR breadth and depth analyses. Spike-specific TCR breadth was higher in Ad26.COV2.S recipients than in placebo recipients (P = 0.0014). After vaccination, substantial breadth of spike-specific CD8+ and CD4+ T cell responses was reported.

TCRbeta CDR3 regions were sequenced with the immunoSEQ Assay. After extraction, genomic DNA underwent amplification by bias-controlled multiplex PCR, followed by high-throughput sequencing. As for how the authors treated the data: Collapsing and filtering of sequences were performed to quantify the absolute abundance of each unique TCRbeta CDR3 region. T cell fraction was estimated by normalizing TCRbeta template counts to usable DNA, which was measured by amplifying reference genes present in all nucleated cells. Repertoire TCRs were annotated as SARS-CoV-2-specific when V gene, CDR3 amino acid sequence and J gene were exactly matched to a known reactive TCR set. The reference SARS-CoV-2 TCR set came from MIRA and was filtered for enrichment in COVID-19-positive ImmuneCODE repertoires, removing public or cross-reactive TCRs. Using the MIRA antigens, annotated TCRs were further analysed by specific ORF or by position within an ORF. Breadth was defined as the number of annotated unique rearrangements divided by the total number of unique productive rearrangements, and depth was defined as the summed frequency of the annotated unique rearrangements. TCR breadth was compared between groups using two-sided Wilcoxon rank-sum tests. TCRdb took this table from immuneACCESS and kept in-frame rearrangements with V and J called. Such tables lack part of the clones; where checked against another copy, unresolved V genes explain under half of the gap, and the rest is unexplained. V, J and clone size are those of that table, while D and trimming were read from the DNA. This sample lists roughly 400,000 clones; about nine tenths were detected once. The ten biggest clones cover about 1.7% of the sample.

With regard to this clone: Its antigen remains undetermined. Per-base quality was not reported, and no clone a single base away is much larger than it.

V and J are truncated by 2 bases and 4 bases respectively, leaving an intervening sequence of 9 bases. The CDR3 starts with the cysteine, ends with the phenylalanine, and has 13 residues. The only DNA kept is the CDR3, 39 bases in frame from the first base. CDR1 and CDR2, looked up from the germline V gene (reference sequence), are SGHNT and YYREEE. The source material was peripheral blood, sampled in a trial of Ad26.COV2.S vaccine versus placebo. This TCR was sampled from a person between 18 and 60 years old who received the Ad26.COV2.S COVID-19 vaccine or a placebo. The sequence is built from TRBV5-4 and TRBJ1-1, and the D gene may be TRBD1, 5 bases matching. CDR3 region: CASSFPGGTEAFF. At the DNA level, the sequence is TGTGCCAGCAGCTTTCCGGGGGGCACTGAAGCTTTCTTT.